The 8 T cell receptor beta chains in this list originate from one sample, sequenced in a study of response to subunit inactivated influenza vaccine (dated by TCRdb to about 2018). To prepare the library, RT-PCR was applied. TCRdb records Illumina HiSeq 2500 as the sequencer. TCRdb reprocessing: public reads trimmed at Q25 with fastp, clones called with MiXCR, in-frame beta chains kept. CDR3 protein sequences are deduplicated, and each keeps its most common genes and DNA. This sample has around 530,000 distinct CDR3 sequences in its table, and approximately 12% of those were observed once. Of the sample, more than 8.5% is held by the ten largest clones. This sample comprised PBMCs from blood, obtained on the day of vaccination. Every receptor here comes from a man in his forties or fifties who received an inactivated influenza vaccine. Donor details come from another sample of the same person, matched by shared clones.

This clonotype was picked up many times. J is TRBJ2-7 and V is TRBV11-2; perhaps D is TRBD1 or TRBD2 (5 bases each). Between the trimmed V and J ends, which lost 5 bases and 3 bases, there was a span of 11 bases. The CDR3 consists of 13 residues. The V gene's germline CDR1 is SGHAT and CDR2 FQNNGV. The CDR3 here is CASSTGTLYEQYF. CDR3 DNA: TGTGCCAGCAGCACCGGGACGCTCTACGAGCAGTACTTC.

The chain joins TRBV20-1 to TRBJ2-1; possible D gene TRBD2, 6 bases. V lost 3 bases to trimming and J lost 9 bases, with 18 bases between them. The CDR3 loop spans 14 amino acids. Germline lookup yields CDR1 DFQATT and CDR2 SNEGSKA (reference sequence). CDR3 in amino acids: CSASSGVLASEQFF. DNA for the CDR3: TGCAGTGCTAGTTCGGGGGTCCTAGCGAGTGAGCAGTTCTTC.

Remarks on this clonotype: A read error may account for a junction end that differs from germline. This chain uses TRBV5-1 with TRBJ2-7; 7 bases agree with TRBD1. Germline V CDR1 and CDR2: SGHRS, YFSETQ. The CDR3 has 13 amino acids. CDR3 protein: CACSEMTGTEQYF. For the CDR3, the DNA is TGCGCCTGCAGCGAAATGACAGGGACCGAGCAGTACTTC.

V is TRBV6-1 and J is TRBJ2-5, with TRBD2 as a possible D gene (6 bases). Germline values: CDR1 MNHNS, CDR2 SASEGT. V shed 6 bases and J shed 4 bases, with 21 bases lying between them. CDR3 length: 16 amino acids. CDR3 amino acids: CASRSSRAGLVETQYF. CDR3 in DNA: TGTGCCAGCAGAAGCAGCAGGGCGGGGCTCGTAGAGACCCAGTACTTC.

This chain joins TRBV15 and TRBJ2-1; 8 bases map to TRBD1. Germline V CDR1 and CDR2: LNHNV, YYDKDF (reference sequence). The CDR3 runs 15 residues. V lost 5 bases and J lost 5; bases outside the gene matches: 8. The CDR3: CATSAGTGYDNEQFF. In nucleotides, the CDR3 is TGTGCCACCAGCGCCGGGACAGGCTATGACAATGAGCAGTTCTTC.

This clonotype was seen a few times. The chain uses TRBV3-1 and TRBJ2-1, with 9 bases matching TRBD1. Trimming cost V 3 bases and J 6 bases; bases outside gene matches: 9. The CDR3 length is 16 residues. Looked up from germline, CDR1 is LGHDT and CDR2 is YNNKEL (reference sequence). The CDR3 DNA is TGTGCCAGCAGCCAGGCCGGGACAGGGTATTTCAATGAGCAGTTCTTC. It codes for CASSQAGTGYFNEQFF.

This clonotype was recorded at least ten times. V usage is TRBV12-3 or TRBV12-4 and J usage is TRBJ2-7, with 8 bases matching TRBD1. The CDR3 totals 13 residues. With 3 bases clipped from V and 6 bases from J, the junction kept 4 bases outside the gene matches. The CDR3 here is CASSFAGGIEQYF. Written as DNA, the CDR3 is TGTGCCAGCAGTTTTGCAGGGGGCATCGAGCAGTACTTC.

The V call is TRBV12-3 or TRBV12-4, the J call TRBJ2-3; 9 bases are a match to TRBD2. J gave up 0 bases and V 3 bases, and 10 bases lay outside the gene matches. The CDR3 totals 18 residues. The CDR3 sequence: CASSFRASGDSSTDTQYF. The CDR3 DNA sequence: TGTGCCAGCAGTTTCCGGGCTAGCGGGGACTCTAGCACAGATACGCAGTATTTT.